Below, 27 T cell receptor beta chains from the same sample are listed, as sequenced in a study of OX40 agonist ivuxolimab in advanced cancers. The protocol was immunoSEQ multiplex PCR, while the TCRdb copy is restricted to in-frame clones and leaves out a portion. The sample holds under 100,000 clones; about 91% are singletons and the top ten take 2.6%. The sequencing used CD4+ or CD8+ T cells sorted from blood, collected in a trial of the OX40 agonist ivuxolimab. Receptor source: an adult with an advanced solid tumor such as melanoma, head and neck, liver or kidney cancer.

This sequence joins TRBV10-3 and TRBJ2-7; D gene uncertain. In germline, CDR1 is ENHRY, CDR2 SYGVKD. The CDR3 is 13 amino acids. Between the trimmed V and J ends, which lost 7 bases and 5 bases, there was a span of 15 bases. The CDR3 coding sequence is TGTGCCATCAAAGGAGCCGACTTCCACGAGCAGTACTTC. Amino acid sequence: CAIKGADFHEQYF.

This clone came up once. The identical CDR3 is also encoded by other nucleotide sequences in the sample. V usage is TRBV6-1 and J usage is TRBJ2-7; the match to TRBD1 covers 10 bases. Trimming at V came to 8 bases and at J to 7 bases, leaving 8 bases not matched to a gene. This CDR3 contains 13 residues. Germline V gives CDR1 MNHNS, CDR2 SASEGT. CDR3: CASRRTGGGEQYF. CDR3 in DNA: TGTGCCAGCCGGCGGACAGGGGGAGGAGAGCAGTACTTC.

The CDR3 reads CASSFQMGGTDTQYF. CDR3 bases: TGCGCCAGCAGCTTCCAGATGGGCGGCACAGATACGCAGTATTTT. V and J are TRBV5-1 and TRBJ2-3; D is unresolved. The CDR3 totals 15 residues. Germline CDR1 is SGHRS and CDR2 is YFSETQ. V lost 2 bases to trimming and J lost 1 base, with 11 bases between them.

The chain combines TRBV19 with TRBJ2-1; D is ambiguous. Germline V gene sequence: CDR1 LNHDA, CDR2 SQIVND (reference sequence). This CDR3 is 14 amino acids long. Trimming pared 1 base from V and 9 bases from J, leaving 13 bases between. CDR3 nucleotides: TGTGCCAGTAGTATAGTAGTGGGGTCAGGTGAGCAGTTCTTC. This encodes CASSIVVGSGEQFF.

V gene TRBV21-1 combines with J gene TRBJ2-1; the table's D gene call, TRBD2, was not cross checked with the DNA. TRBV21-1 is a documented pseudogene. The CDR3 is made up of 11 amino acids. The CDR3 loop is CASSKAREKFF. The DNA of the CDR3 is TGTGCCAGCAGCAAAGCGCGGGAAAAGTTCTTC.

This clone was observed a single time. The rearrangement uses TRBV11-2 and TRBJ2-3, with 9 bases that match TRBD2. The germline gives CDR1 SGHAT, CDR2 FQNNGV. V trimming: 3 bases; J trimming: 0 bases; junction bases outside the gene matches: 1. CDR3 size: 15 residues. CDR3: CASSFTSGSTDTQYF. The CDR3 nucleotides are TGTGCCAGCAGCTTCACTAGCGGGAGCACAGATACGCAGTATTTT.

J is TRBJ2-7 and V is TRBV11-2; D is unclear. CDR1 SGHAT and CDR2 FQNNGV come from the germline V gene. The CDR3 covers 11 residues. Trimming pared 5 bases from V and 7 bases from J, leaving 9 bases between. The CDR3 loop reads CASSAQREQYF. The CDR3 DNA reads as TGTGCCAGCAGCGCCCAGAGAGAGCAGTACTTC.

The CDR3 nucleotides read TGTGCCAGCAGTAGCGCGACCTCCTACGAGCAGTACTTC. It yields the protein CASSSATSYEQYF. The V call is TRBV7-2, the J call TRBJ2-5; tentatively, D is TRBD2 (5 bases). TRBJ2-7 matches the DNA end more closely, so the J call is doubtful. Germline V gene lookup returns CDR1 SGHTA and CDR2 FQGNSA. The CDR3 is made up of 13 amino acids.

The rearrangement links TRBV5-4 to TRBJ2-7; no reliable D call. The CDR3 has 14 amino acids. CDR1 is SGHNT, CDR2 YYREEE, per germline (reference sequence). V was pared by 3 bases and J by 2 bases, with 12 bases between. The CDR3 region has the DNA TGTGCCAGCAGCTCCCCGACCATCCCCTACGAGCAGTACTTC. It translates to CASSSPTIPYEQYF.

The chain joins TRBV9 to TRBJ2-3, with 7 nucleotides matching TRBD2. Germline CDR1 SGDLS, CDR2 YYNGEE. This CDR3 comprises 16 residues. V shed 6 bases, J shed 0 bases, and the junction held 10 bases outside the gene matches. CDR3 region: CASTRQAGASTDTQYF. CDR3 nucleotides: TGTGCCAGCACCCGCCAGGCGGGAGCTAGCACAGATACGCAGTATTTT.

This clone was observed once. The chain joins TRBV7-8 to TRBJ2-7, with TRBD2 as a possible D gene (6 bases). V lost 5 bases and J lost 0, with 11 bases in between. Germline assignment: CDR1 SGHVS and CDR2 FQNEAQ. The CDR3 is 14 residues long. The CDR3 spells CASSRLANSYEQYF. CDR3 in DNA: TGTGCCAGCAGCCGTCTAGCGAACTCCTACGAGCAGTACTTC. Full variable domain (missing parts from reference TRBV7-8 and TRBJ2-7): GAGVSQSPRYKVAKRGQDVALRCDPISGHVSLFWYQQALGQGPEFLTYFQNEAQLDKSGLPSDRFFAERPEGSVSTLKIQRTQQEDSAVYLCASSRLANSYEQYFGPGTRLTVT.

The chain carries TRBV10-1 and TRBJ2-5; unclear D gene. Trimming cost V 3 bases and J 7 bases, with 9 bases left between them. Germline loops: CDR1 WNHNN, CDR2 SYGVQD (reference sequence). The length of the CDR3 is 12 residues. DNA for the CDR3: TGCGCCAGCAGTGACGGCCCGACGACCCAGTACTTC. It yields the protein CASSDGPTTQYF.

J is TRBJ1-2 and V is TRBV30; 7 positions match TRBD1. CDR1 and CDR2 (germline): GTSNPN, SVGIG (reference sequence). J lost 0 bases, V lost 4 bases, and 11 bases had no gene match. The CDR3 length is 16 residues. The CDR3 protein is CAWTRGTDFTNYGYTF. In nucleotides, the CDR3 is TGTGCCTGGACCCGAGGGACAGATTTTACTAACTATGGCTACACCTTC.

The chain carries TRBV6-5 and TRBJ2-1; TRBD2 matches at 11 bases. The CDR3 has 15 amino acids. CDR1 MNHEY and CDR2 SVGAGI come from the germline V gene. V lost 7 bases to trimming and J lost 9 bases; unmatched junction nucleotides: 11. CDR3 in amino acids: CASKQLASGRSEQFF. The CDR3 DNA is TGTGCCAGCAAGCAATTAGCTAGCGGGAGGAGTGAGCAGTTCTTC.

CDR3 protein: CASSQVRAGNTGELFF. DNA of the CDR3: TGTGCCAGCAGCCAAGTTAGGGCGGGAAACACCGGGGAGCTGTTTTTT. The rearrangement links TRBV4-2 to TRBJ2-2, with TRBD2 as a possible D gene (6 bases). Germline V gene lookup returns CDR1 LGHNA and CDR2 YNFKEQ. Trimming removed 1 base at V and 2 bases at J, with 11 bases between. This CDR3 is built from 16 residues.

Here the CDR3 reads CASSRQRYEQYF. CDR3 sequence (DNA): TGTGCCAGCAGCCGACAGCGCTACGAGCAGTACTTC. V is TRBV28 and J is TRBJ2-7, with D perhaps matching TRBD1 (5 bases). The V end lost 6 bases, the J end lost 3 bases, and 9 bases lay between the germline ends. This CDR3 has 12 residues. Per germline, CDR1 MDHEN and CDR2 SYDVKM.

The V and J genes are TRBV20-1 and TRBJ2-3; D might be TRBD2 (5 bases). V was shortened by 4 bases and J by 6 bases, with 8 bases between the two germline ends. CDR3 length: 11 amino acids. Germline CDR1 DFQATT, CDR2 SNEGSKA (reference sequence). CDR3: CSAKLGDTQYF. The DNA for the CDR3 is TGCAGTGCTAAACTAGGGGATACGCAGTATTTT.

The V and J genes are TRBV6-6 and TRBJ2-3; no clear D gene. Germline V gene sequence: CDR1 MNHNY, CDR2 SVGAGI (reference sequence). V was shortened by 2 bases and J by 2 bases, with 5 bases between the two germline ends. CDR3 length: 13 amino acids. CDR3 sequence (DNA): TGTGCCAGCAGTTACATGATCACAGATACGCAGTATTTT. Translating it yields CASSYMITDTQYF.

The chain recombines TRBV20-1 with TRBJ2-1; the D is unclear. Germline CDR1 and CDR2: DFQATT and SNEGSKA (reference sequence). V shed 3 bases and J shed 9 bases, with 9 bases lying between them. CDR3 length: 11 residues. CDR3 region: CSASYIGEQFF. CDR3 DNA sequence: TGCAGTGCTAGTTATATAGGTGAGCAGTTCTTC.

Of note for this clone: At one end, the junction sequence differs from germline, possibly due to a read error. J is TRBJ1-5 and V is TRBV7-7; D remains ambiguous. This CDR3 comprises 13 residues. Germline V CDR1 and CDR2: SSHAT, FNYEAQ (reference sequence). Written as DNA, the CDR3 is TGTGCTAGCAGCTTCGCCCCCGAAGGGCCCCAGCATTTT. Translation: CASSFAPEGPQHF.

V usage is TRBV5-4 and J usage is TRBJ2-1, with TRBD2 identical over 9 bases. CDR1 SGHNT and CDR2 YYREEE come from the germline V gene (reference sequence). The junction had 6 bases not matched to a gene; V was cut back by 0 bases and J by 8 bases. The CDR3 sequence is 15 residues long. The CDR3 loop reads CASSLGLAGQDEQFF. CDR3 sequence (DNA): TGTGCCAGCAGCTTGGGGCTAGCGGGACAAGATGAGCAGTTCTTC.

The chain couples TRBV25-1 to TRBJ1-2, with TRBD1 matching 7 bases. This CDR3 region has 13 residues. CDR1 and CDR2 (germline): MGHDK, SYGVNS. The trim removed 6 bases at V and 7 bases at J, leaving 8 bases unmatched. CDR3 loop: CASRETGAGGYTF. CDR3 DNA sequence: TGTGCCAGCAGGGAAACAGGGGCGGGTGGCTACACCTTC.

The chain recombines TRBV7-2 with TRBJ2-7, with D possibly TRBD1 on 5 matching bases. Germline CDR1 and CDR2: SGHTA and FQGNSA. Deletions cut 1 base from V and 1 base from J, with 8 bases between. The CDR3 is 14 amino acids. The CDR3: CASSLVQGSYEQYF. Here the CDR3 DNA reads TGTGCCAGCAGCTTAGTGCAGGGATCCTACGAGCAGTACTTC.

This clone was counted once. V gene TRBV5-1 combines with J gene TRBJ1-4, with TRBD1 as a possible D gene (6 bases). V was shortened by 0 bases and J by 6 bases, with 12 bases between the two germline ends. Germline CDR1 and CDR2: SGHRS and YFSETQ. CDR3 size: 15 residues. The CDR3 DNA reads TGCGCCAGCAGCTTGGTTCCGGGGGCGGATGAAAAACTGTTTTTT. Translating gives CASSLVPGADEKLFF. The whole variable domain, remainder taken from reference TRBV5-1 and TRBJ1-4, is KAGVTQTPRYLIKTRGQQVTLSCSPISGHRSVSWYQQTPGQGLQFLFEYFSETQRNKGNFPGRFSGRQFSNSRSEMNVSTLELGDSALYLCASSLVPGADEKLFFGSGTQLSVL.

This clone showed up just a few times. This sequence joins TRBV27 and TRBJ2-2; D unclear. Germline values: CDR1 MNHEY, CDR2 SMNVEV (reference sequence). Trimming shortened V by 2 bases and J by 4 bases, and 5 bases separated the two germline ends. The CDR3 is 13 residues long. CDR3 region: CASSLGVTGELFF. In DNA form, the CDR3 reads TGTGCCAGCAGTTTAGGGGTCACCGGGGAGCTGTTTTTT.

V is TRBV7-9 and J is TRBJ2-5, with D possibly being TRBD2 (5 bases). V was pared by 5 bases and J by 5 bases, with 18 bases between. Germline V lookup: CDR1 SEHNR, CDR2 FQNEAQ (reference sequence). The CDR3 spans 15 residues. The CDR3 region is CASSHRRLGGETQYF. The CDR3 region has the DNA TGTGCCAGCAGCCACCGAAGGCTAGGCGGGGAGACCCAGTACTTC.

The chain has TRBV5-1 and TRBJ1-2, with D tentatively TRBD1 (5 bases). The length of the CDR3 is 13 residues. The V and J ends lost 4 bases and 8 bases respectively, with 15 bases between them. Germline values: CDR1 SGHRS, CDR2 YFSETQ. The CDR3 nucleotides are TGCGCCAGCAGCCCGACAGCCCAGTGGGGCTACACCTTC. As protein: CASSPTAQWGYTF.